Each of the 5 T cell receptor beta chains below was sequenced from the same sample in a study of blood T cell repertoires in COVID-19. The method was immunoSEQ multiplex PCR; TCRdb's version includes in-frame clones alone and lacks a portion of them. The profile covers roughly 140,000 clones, with 87% appearing a single time and roughly 4% taken by the ten largest. The sample was peripheral blood. The receptors shown here come from a woman in her sixties or seventies with active or convalescent COVID-19.

The CDR3 reads CASSVDRTNTEAFF. The CDR3 region has the DNA TGTGCCAGTAGTGTTGACAGAACTAACACTGAAGCTTTCTTT. This chain connects TRBV19 to TRBJ1-1; a weak D match, TRBD1 (5 bases). Germline V CDR1 and CDR2: LNHDA, SQIVND (reference sequence). The CDR3 runs 14 residues. Trimming removed 5 bases at V and 2 bases at J, with 12 bases between.

The chain is built from TRBV9 and TRBJ1-6, with 9 positions matching TRBD1. Germline assignment: CDR1 SGDLS and CDR2 YYNGEE. This CDR3 spans 15 amino acids. V shed 1 base, J shed 8 bases, and the junction held 4 bases outside the gene matches. The CDR3 is CASSVRQGGDSPLHF. The DNA for the CDR3 is TGTGCCAGCAGCGTACGACAGGGGGGGGATTCACCCCTCCACTTT.

The rearrangement links TRBV7-3 to TRBJ2-2, with a possible D match to TRBD2 (6 bases). This CDR3 is built from 16 residues. CDR1 and CDR2 from the germline V gene are SGHTA and FQGTGA. V dropped 1 base and J dropped 0 bases, with 9 bases sitting between them. This chain's CDR3 is CASSLNAGTNTGELFF. The CDR3 DNA sequence: TGTGCCAGCAGCTTAAATGCGGGGACGAACACCGGGGAGCTGTTTTTT.

The CDR3 sequence is CASSPSGAGEGETQYF. CDR3 nucleotide sequence: TGTGCCAGCAGCCCCTCGGGAGCGGGGGAGGGAGAGACCCAGTACTTC. This chain links TRBV7-2 with TRBJ2-5; 8 bases align to TRBD2. Trimming at V came to 5 bases and at J to 4 bases, leaving 12 bases not matched to a gene. Germline assignment: CDR1 SGHTA and CDR2 FQGNSA. The CDR3 extends over 16 amino acids.

This chain links TRBV7-6 with TRBJ1-2; D unresolved. This CDR3 has 16 amino acids. Trimming removed 0 bases from V and 8 bases from J, with 19 bases in between. Germline CDR1 SGHVS, CDR2 FNYEAQ. CDR3 coding DNA: TGTGCCAGCAGCTTAGCCCCGACTGCAGCAGCCGAAGGCTACACCTTC. The encoded protein is CASSLAPTAAAEGYTF.